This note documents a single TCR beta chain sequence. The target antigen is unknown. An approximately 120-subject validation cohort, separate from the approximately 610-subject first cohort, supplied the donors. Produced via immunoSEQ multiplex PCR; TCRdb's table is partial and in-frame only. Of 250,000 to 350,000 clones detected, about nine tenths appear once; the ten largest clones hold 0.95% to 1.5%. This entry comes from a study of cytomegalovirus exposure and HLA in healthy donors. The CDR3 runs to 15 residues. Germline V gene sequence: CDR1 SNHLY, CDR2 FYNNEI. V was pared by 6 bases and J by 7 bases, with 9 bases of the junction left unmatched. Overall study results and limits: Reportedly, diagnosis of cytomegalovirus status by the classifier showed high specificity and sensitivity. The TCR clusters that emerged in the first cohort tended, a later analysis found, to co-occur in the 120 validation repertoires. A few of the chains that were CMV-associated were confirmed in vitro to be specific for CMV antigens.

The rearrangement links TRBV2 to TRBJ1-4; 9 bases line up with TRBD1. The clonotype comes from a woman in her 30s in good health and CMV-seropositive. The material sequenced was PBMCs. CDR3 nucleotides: TGTGCCAGCAGATCCACAGGGGGCGTGGGTGAAAAACTGTTTTTT. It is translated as CASRSTGGVGEKLFF. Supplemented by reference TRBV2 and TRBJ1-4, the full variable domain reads EPEVTQTPSHQVTQMGQEVILRCVPISNHLYFYWYRQILGQKVEFLVSFYNNEISEKSEIFDDQFSVERPDGSNFTLKIRSTKLEDSAMYFCASRSTGGVGEKLFFGSGTQLSVL.